Each of the 26 T cell receptor beta chains below was sequenced from the same sample in a study of T cell repertoires in cytomegalovirus infection (dated by TCRdb to between 2018 and 2021). The listed sequencing device is Illumina HiSeq 1500. The public reads were run again by TCRdb, first through fastp at Q25 and then through MiXCR, and only productive beta chains were kept. Entries are consolidated by CDR3 protein sequence, retaining the most common genes and DNA. In all, the sample holds about 250,000 distinct CDR3 sequences, and around 6.6% of those were seen once. Under 7% of the sample belongs to the ten largest clones. Sequenced input: PBMCs. Source of these receptors: a human donor in good health (CMV status not recorded). Some clones in this sample may be carry-over from other donors' samples.

Ten or more counts support this clonotype. The rearrangement joins TRBV6-5 to TRBJ2-5, with D unresolved. This CDR3 has 14 residues. V lost 2 bases and J lost 1, with 8 bases in between. Germline values: CDR1 MNHEY, CDR2 SVGAGI. The CDR3 loop is CASSYGNPQETQYF. In nucleotides, the CDR3 is TGTGCCAGCAGTTACGGTAATCCCCAAGAGACCCAGTACTTC.

This clonotype was seen many times. The rearrangement uses TRBV27 and TRBJ1-6; D remains ambiguous. V shed 2 bases and J shed 11 bases, with 7 bases lying between them. The CDR3 loop spans 12 amino acids. Germline values: CDR1 MNHEY, CDR2 SMNVEV (reference sequence). The CDR3 region is CASSLLGTPLHF. CDR3 nucleotide sequence: TGTGCCAGCAGTTTACTGGGCACACCCCTCCACTTT.

This clonotype was recorded at least ten times. V is TRBV7-2 and J is TRBJ2-7; D is possibly TRBD1 (7 bases). This CDR3 has 14 amino acids. Germline V gene sequence: CDR1 SGHTA, CDR2 FQGNSA. Trimming left V 2 bases short and J 3 bases short, with 11 bases between. The CDR3 nucleotides read TGTGCCAGCAGCTTACAGGGGGGCGGCTACGAGCAGTACTTC. This gives the protein CASSLQGGGYEQYF.

At least ten counts were recorded for this clonotype. V and J are TRBV7-3 and TRBJ2-6; D uncertain. Germline V gene data show CDR1 as SGHTA and CDR2 as FQGTGA. The CDR3 sequence is 16 residues long. Trimming removed 2 bases at V and 0 bases at J, with 8 bases between. The CDR3 here is CASSLAASSGANVLTF. DNA for the CDR3: TGTGCCAGCAGCTTAGCCGCGAGCTCTGGGGCCAACGTCCTGACTTTC.

The sample holds a few counts of this clonotype. The CDR3 sequence: CATKVGIGETQYF. The CDR3 nucleotides read TGCGCCACCAAAGTCGGAATCGGGGAGACCCAGTACTTC. The rearrangement uses TRBV5-1 and TRBJ2-5; D not resolved. Looked up from germline, CDR1 is SGHRS and CDR2 is YFSETQ. The CDR3 runs to 13 residues. Trimming took off 9 bases at V and 5 bases at J, with 17 bases between the two ends.

This clonotype was seen ten or more times. The rearrangement uses TRBV20-1 and TRBJ1-2, with 7 bases fitting TRBD1. V dropped 5 bases and J dropped 7; count of bases not matched to a gene: 7. From germline, CDR1 is DFQATT and CDR2 SNEGSKA (reference sequence). The CDR3 has 12 amino acids. This chain's CDR3 is CSARQGLAGYTF. The CDR3 bases are TGCAGTGCTCGACAGGGTTTGGCTGGCTACACCTTC.

This clonotype has ten or more counts. The rearrangement uses TRBV28 and TRBJ2-1; TRBD1 matches at 7 bases. The CDR3 totals 15 residues. The V gene end was trimmed by 8 bases and the J gene end by 0 bases; junction bases not matched to a gene: 7. CDR1 is MDHEN and CDR2 is SYDVKM in the germline V gene. The CDR3 reads CASLHSGGSYNEQFF. The DNA for the CDR3 is TGTGCCAGCCTACATTCAGGGGGCTCCTACAATGAGCAGTTCTTC.

This clonotype has ten or more counts. The chain recombines TRBV7-2 with TRBJ2-2, with D unclear. The CDR3 sequence is 13 residues long. Trimming left V 5 bases short and J 5 bases short, with 9 bases between. In germline, CDR1 is SGHTA, CDR2 FQGNSA. CDR3 in amino acids: CASSPWTTGELFF. CDR3 sequence (DNA): TGTGCCAGCAGCCCGTGGACGACCGGGGAGCTGTTTTTT.

This clonotype was detected many times. The rearrangement links TRBV7-9 to TRBJ2-1; 7 bases agree with TRBD1. V lost 5 bases to trimming and J lost 8 bases; unmatched junction nucleotides: 6. The CDR3 is 13 residues long. Germline-derived CDR1 and CDR2 are SEHNR and FQNEAQ (reference sequence). CDR3 sequence: CASSRDDRDEQFF. In DNA, the CDR3 is TGTGCCAGCAGCCGTGACGACAGGGATGAGCAGTTCTTC.

This clonotype was recorded at least ten times. The rearrangement uses TRBV7-2 and TRBJ1-1; D is unresolved. This CDR3 has 13 residues. In germline, CDR1 is SGHTA, CDR2 FQGNSA. V lost 6 bases to trimming and J lost 8 bases, with 16 bases between them. CDR3: CASRSQPRDEAFF. CDR3 nucleotides: TGTGCCAGCAGGTCCCAGCCCCGAGACGAAGCTTTCTTT. The whole variable domain, remainder taken from reference TRBV7-2 and TRBJ1-1, is GAGVSQSPSNKVTEKGKDVELRCDPISGHTALYWYRQSLGQGLEFLIYFQGNSAPDKSGLPSDRFSAERTGGSVSTLTIQRTQQEDSAVYLCASRSQPRDEAFFGQGTRLTVV.

The sample holds many counts of this clonotype. The chain employs TRBV10-3 and TRBJ2-3; D is perhaps TRBD2 (6 bases). The CDR3 contains 15 residues. Trimming pared 2 bases from V and 2 bases from J, leaving 11 bases between. CDR1 and CDR2 from the germline V gene are ENHRY and SYGVKD. Here the CDR3 reads CAISEGGAATDTQYF. In DNA, the CDR3 is TGTGCCATCAGTGAGGGAGGGGCAGCCACAGATACGCAGTATTTT.

In this sample, this clonotype turned up many times. This chain uses TRBV14 with TRBJ2-7, with D hard to call. Trimming shortened V by 0 bases and J by 3 bases, and 9 bases separated the two germline ends. CDR1 and CDR2 (germline): SGHDN, FVKESK. This CDR3 contains 14 residues. The CDR3 spells CASSQDGRIYEQYF. CDR3 nucleotide sequence: TGTGCCAGCAGCCAAGATGGACGGATCTACGAGCAGTACTTC.

Ten or more counts support this clonotype. The rearrangement links TRBV10-3 to TRBJ2-7, with TRBD1 matching 7 bases. Per germline, CDR1 ENHRY and CDR2 SYGVKD. V lost 7 bases, J lost 2 bases, and 5 bases stayed unmatched. CDR3 size: 13 residues. CDR3: CAIMGTATYEQYF. CDR3 sequence (DNA): TGTGCCATCATGGGGACAGCAACCTACGAGCAGTACTTC.

This clonotype was counted ten times or more. The chain has TRBV6-5 and TRBJ1-2, with D maybe TRBD1 (5 bases). V lost 5 bases to trimming and J lost 0 bases, with 13 bases between them. Per germline, CDR1 MNHEY and CDR2 SVGAGI. This CDR3 is built from 15 residues. The CDR3 region is CASSPIGAANYGYTF. DNA for the CDR3: TGTGCCAGCAGTCCGATCGGGGCCGCTAACTATGGCTACACCTTC.

This clonotype was recorded at least ten times. The chain employs TRBV3-1 and TRBJ2-5, with D possibly matching TRBD2 (5 bases). Germline assignment: CDR1 LGHDT and CDR2 YNNKEL (reference sequence). The CDR3 covers 14 residues. V lost 0 bases and J 7 bases, leaving 12 bases between the germline ends. As DNA, the CDR3 is TGTGCCAGCAGCCAAGATGATAAAAGCGGGACCCAGTACTTC. Its translation is CASSQDDKSGTQYF.

The chain has TRBV20-1 and TRBJ1-4, with TRBD1 matching over 8 bases. Per the germline V gene, CDR1 is DFQATT and CDR2 is SNEGSKA (reference sequence). This CDR3 is 13 amino acids long. V lost 6 bases and J lost 5; bases outside the gene matches: 5. Here the CDR3 reads CSARRTGNEKLFF. CDR3 coding DNA: TGCAGTGCCCGGAGGACAGGGAATGAAAAACTGTTTTTT.

The chain joins TRBV6-2 or TRBV6-3 to TRBJ2-1; D ambiguous. V was pared by 8 bases and J by 0 bases, with 17 bases between. The CDR3 contains 16 residues. Germline V gene lookup returns CDR1 MNHEY and CDR2 SVGEGT. CDR3 residues: CASALRTKSSYNEQFF. The CDR3 region has the DNA TGTGCCAGCGCCCTCCGGACCAAAAGCTCCTACAATGAGCAGTTCTTC.

This clonotype occurred many times. The chain combines TRBV6-6 with TRBJ2-4, with 12 nucleotides matching TRBD1. The J segment lost 8 bases and the V segment lost 4 bases, leaving 6 bases of the junction unmatched. CDR1 and CDR2 from the germline V gene are MNHNY and SVGAGI (reference sequence). The length of the CDR3 is 15 residues. In nucleotides, the CDR3 is TGTGCCAGCAGTTCCCCGGGACAGGGGGCCTACATTCAGTACTTC. It encodes CASSSPGQGAYIQYF.

This clonotype was detected many times. The genes are TRBV5-8 and TRBJ1-5, with D possibly being TRBD1 (6 bases). Germline CDR1 and CDR2: SGHTS and YDEGEE. Trimming cost V 0 bases and J 7 bases, with 14 bases left between them. This CDR3 has 15 amino acids. In DNA form, the CDR3 reads TGTGCCAGCAGCTTGGAGGGGGGTGTAGGACAGCCCCAGCATTTT. Translating it yields CASSLEGGVGQPQHF.

This clonotype was counted many times. The V and J genes are TRBV4-1 and TRBJ2-1, with 10 bases that match TRBD2. The V gene's germline CDR1 is MGHRA and CDR2 YSYEKL. The V segment lost 0 bases and the J segment 6 bases; nucleotides outside the gene matches: 8. This CDR3 contains 17 residues. In DNA, the CDR3 is TGCGCCAGCAGCCAAGATATAGCGGGGGGATTCCTCAATGAGCAGTTCTTC. Translating it yields CASSQDIAGGFLNEQFF.

This clonotype came up a few times. The CDR3 loop reads CSARDRKYTEAFF. In nucleotides, the CDR3 is TGCAGTGCTAGAGACAGAAAGTACACTGAAGCTTTCTTT. The V call is TRBV20-1, the J call TRBJ1-1; D uncertain. This CDR3 has 13 amino acids. In germline, CDR1 is DFQATT, CDR2 SNEGSKA (reference sequence). V dropped 0 bases and J dropped 3 bases, with 8 bases sitting between them.

This chain uses TRBV20-1 with TRBJ2-7; D gene uncertain. V gave up 6 bases and J gave up 4 bases, with 10 bases separating them. This CDR3 has 11 residues. The germline V gene encodes CDR1 DFQATT and CDR2 SNEGSKA (reference sequence). CDR3 in DNA: TGCAGTGCACGGTTTGGTTACGAGCAGTACTTC. Protein: CSARFGYEQYF.

This clonotype appeared many times. The rearrangement links TRBV7-9 to TRBJ1-1, with 7 bases identical to TRBD1. The CDR3 loop spans 15 amino acids. Per germline, CDR1 SEHNR and CDR2 FQNEAQ (reference sequence). V gave up 5 bases and J gave up 1 base; unmatched junction bases: 7. For the CDR3, the DNA is TGTGCCAGCAGCACCACAGGGGCGCCGAACACTGAAGCTTTCTTT. It yields the protein CASSTTGAPNTEAFF.

This clonotype showed up many times. The chain has TRBV12-3 or TRBV12-4 and TRBJ2-6; 9 bases line up with TRBD1. The CDR3 runs to 17 residues. Losses at the gene ends were 5 bases for V and 1 base for J; bases not matched to a gene: 6. CDR3 in DNA: TGTGCCAGCAGTGACCCTGGGACAGGGTCTGGGGCCAACGTCCTGACTTTC. Residues: CASSDPGTGSGANVLTF.

This clonotype was counted ten times or more. This chain joins TRBV29-1 and TRBJ1-2, with D possibly matching TRBD1 (5 bases). The CDR3 is 13 residues long. The V end lost 3 bases, the J end lost 7 bases, and 15 bases lay between the germline ends. Germline CDR1 is SQVTM and CDR2 is ANQGSEA. In nucleotides, the CDR3 is TGCAGCGTTGATACCAGAGGGGCGGGTGGCTACACCTTC. This gives the protein CSVDTRGAGGYTF. Full variable domain (missing parts from reference TRBV29-1 and TRBJ1-2): SAVISQKPSRDICQRGTSLTIQCQVDSQVTMMFWYRQQPGQSLTLIATANQGSEATYESGFVIDKFPISRPNLTFSTLTVSNMSPEDSSIYLCSVDTRGAGGYTFGSGTRLTVV.

This clonotype was recorded many times. The chain uses TRBV20-1 and TRBJ2-7, with D tentatively TRBD1 (5 bases). Deletions cut 2 bases from V and 4 bases from J, with 12 bases between. CDR3 length equals 13 residues. The V gene's germline CDR1 is DFQATT and CDR2 SNEGSKA (reference sequence). For the CDR3, the DNA is TGCAGTGCTAGACAGGGTGGAATATACGAGCAGTACTTC. Translating gives CSARQGGIYEQYF.